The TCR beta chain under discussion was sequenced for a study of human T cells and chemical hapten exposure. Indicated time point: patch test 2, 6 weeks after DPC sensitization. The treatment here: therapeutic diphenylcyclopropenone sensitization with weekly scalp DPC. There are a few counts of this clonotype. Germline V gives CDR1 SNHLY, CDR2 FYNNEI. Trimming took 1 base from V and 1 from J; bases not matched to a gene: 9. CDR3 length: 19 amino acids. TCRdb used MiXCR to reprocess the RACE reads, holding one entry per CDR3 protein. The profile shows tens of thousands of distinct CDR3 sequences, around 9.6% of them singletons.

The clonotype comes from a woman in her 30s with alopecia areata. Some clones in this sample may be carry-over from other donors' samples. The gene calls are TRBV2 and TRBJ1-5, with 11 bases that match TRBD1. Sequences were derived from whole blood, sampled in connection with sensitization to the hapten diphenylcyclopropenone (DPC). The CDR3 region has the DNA TGTGCCAGCAGTGAAGGGACAGGGGGCCGGAGGAGGAGCAATCAGCCCCAGCATTTT. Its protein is CASSEGTGGRRRSNQPQHF.